The 14 T cell receptor beta chains reported below all come from one sample, sequenced in a study of T cells in Graves' hyperthyroidism and ophthalmopathy. Amplification targeted TCR beta CDR3 regions from RNA transcripts. HTBI primers drove first-round RT-PCR of the TCR CDR3. TCRdb reprocessed the multiplex PCR reads via MiXCR and lists one record per CDR3 protein. The sample comprises 700,000 to 950,000 distinct CDR3 sequences, roughly a third of which are singletons, and around 32% rests with the top ten. Sequenced: blood. Receptors originate from a woman aged 40 to 50 with Graves' hyperthyroidism.

This clonotype was counted only a few times. The chain joins TRBV20-1 to TRBJ1-1; D might be TRBD1 (6 bases). Germline V lookup: CDR1 DFQATT, CDR2 SNEGSKA (reference sequence). V was trimmed by 6 bases and J by 1 base, leaving 12 bases between them. The CDR3 is 13 residues long. The CDR3 loop is CSALGAGNTEAFF. In DNA, the CDR3 is TGCAGTGCGTTGGGGGCTGGGAACACTGAAGCTTTCTTT.

This clonotype occurred many times. The V gene is TRBV20-1, the J gene TRBJ2-7, with a tentative D call TRBD1 (6 bases). This CDR3 is 13 amino acids long. V shed 3 bases and J shed 7 bases, with 16 bases lying between them. CDR1 DFQATT and CDR2 SNEGSKA come from the germline V gene (reference sequence). The CDR3 spells CSASRQGLGEQYF. CDR3 nucleotides: TGCAGTGCTAGCCGGCAGGGGTTAGGGGAGCAGTACTTC.

There are a few counts of this clonotype. The rearrangement joins TRBV20-1 to TRBJ2-5; D is uncertain. Germline CDR1 reads DFQATT; CDR2 reads SNEGSKA (reference sequence). CDR3 size: 11 residues. V was shortened by 1 base and J by 5 bases, with 5 bases between the two germline ends. CDR3 region: CSARVGETQYF. The DNA of the CDR3 is TGCAGTGCTAGAGTTGGGGAGACCCAGTACTTC.

This clonotype was recorded many times. This chain connects TRBV20-1 to TRBJ1-1; maybe TRBD1 (5 bases). The CDR3 extends over 14 amino acids. V was shortened by 4 bases and J by 5 bases, with 17 bases between the two germline ends. Germline CDR1 DFQATT, CDR2 SNEGSKA (reference sequence). DNA for the CDR3: TGCAGTGCTATGACCAGGGCAGGTCAGACTGAAGCTTTCTTT. Encoded protein: CSAMTRAGQTEAFF.

This clonotype showed up many times. V usage is TRBV29-1 and J usage is TRBJ2-7, with D perhaps TRBD2 (6 bases). With 6 bases removed from V and 5 bases from J, the gap between germline ends came to 14 bases. This CDR3 is 12 amino acids long. Germline V CDR1 and CDR2: SQVTM, ANQGSEA. For the CDR3, the DNA is TGCAGCGTGTCTGAGGGAGGTGACGAGCAGTACTTC. This encodes CSVSEGGDEQYF.

The rearrangement links TRBV4-1 to TRBJ2-5; D not resolved. Trimming pared 1 base from V and 1 base from J, leaving 10 bases between. The CDR3 has 15 residues. CDR1 is MGHRA, CDR2 YSYEKL, per germline. CDR3 DNA sequence: TGCGCCAGCAGCCAAGGATTCAGAGTCCAAGAGACCCAGTACTTC. It translates to CASSQGFRVQETQYF.

Remarks on this clonotype: One base away lies a much larger clone, so this may be a sequencing read error. The chain joins TRBV6-1 to TRBJ2-2; 8 bases line up with TRBD1. Germline V CDR1 and CDR2: MNHNS, SASEGT. The CDR3 spans 14 residues. CDR3: CPISEDRGVGELFF. The CDR3 nucleotides are TGTCCCATCAGTGAAGACAGGGGAGTAGGGGAGCTGTTTTTT.

In this sample, this clonotype turned up many times. The rearrangement uses TRBV14 and TRBJ1-1; a weak D match, TRBD1 (5 bases). The CDR3 runs 14 residues. Germline CDR1 reads SGHDN; CDR2 reads FVKESK. The V end was cut by 3 bases, the J end by 4 bases, with 12 bases between. CDR3 protein: CASSHWGFGTEAFF. CDR3 DNA sequence: TGTGCCAGCAGCCACTGGGGGTTCGGCACTGAAGCTTTCTTT.

Only a few counts were recorded for this clonotype. V is TRBV7-9 and J is TRBJ2-5; D gene uncertain. Per the germline V gene, CDR1 is SEHNR and CDR2 is FQNEAQ (reference sequence). V gave up 3 bases and J gave up 5 bases, with 13 bases separating them. The CDR3 loop spans 14 amino acids. CDR3 in DNA: TGTGCCAGCAGCTTGTCCGGCCCGGGCGAGACCCAGTACTTC. Translated, it gives CASSLSGPGETQYF.

This clonotype came up many times. The CDR3: CASSRIGLAEQYF. Written as DNA, the CDR3 is TGCGCCAGCAGCCGCATCGGACTAGCAGAGCAGTACTTC. The V call is TRBV4-1, the J call TRBJ2-7; 8 nucleotides line up with TRBD2. Germline-derived CDR1 and CDR2 are MGHRA and YSYEKL. V dropped 4 bases and J dropped 7; count of bases not matched to a gene: 6. This CDR3 has 13 amino acids.

The V gene is TRBV15, the J gene TRBJ1-1; unclear D gene. V lost 0 bases to trimming and J lost 7 bases, with 6 bases between them. Germline V lookup: CDR1 LNHNV, CDR2 YYDKDF (reference sequence). The CDR3 sequence is 12 residues long. DNA for the CDR3: TGTGCCACCAGCAGAGATCATAGTGAAGCTTTCTTT. Translation: CATSRDHSEAFF.

The table lists this clonotype with many counts. This sequence joins TRBV20-1 and TRBJ1-4; no reliable D call. The germline gives CDR1 DFQATT, CDR2 SNEGSKA (reference sequence). The V gene lost 5 bases and the J gene lost 5 bases, with 12 bases spanning the gap. The CDR3 runs to 13 residues. The CDR3 protein is CSAPSQSNEKLFF. In DNA, the CDR3 is TGCAGTGCTCCATCCCAATCGAATGAAAAACTGTTTTTT.

Ten or more counts support this clonotype. The V gene is TRBV10-3, the J gene TRBJ2-7; D may be TRBD1 (6 bases). The V end was cut by 10 bases, the J end by 5 bases, with 12 bases between. Germline CDR1 reads ENHRY; CDR2 reads SYGVKD. The CDR3 runs 11 residues. The chain's CDR3 is CATVNRDEQYF. Here the CDR3 DNA reads TGTGCCACTGTCAACAGGGACGAGCAGTACTTC.

At least ten counts were recorded for this clonotype. The V call is TRBV10-3, the J call TRBJ2-5, with D uncertain. This CDR3 comprises 13 residues. Germline V lookup: CDR1 ENHRY, CDR2 SYGVKD. Trimming cost V 8 bases and J 2 bases, with 12 bases left between them. The CDR3 spells CAIQRTSQETQYF. CDR3 DNA: TGTGCCATCCAACGGACCTCTCAAGAGACCCAGTACTTC.